This TCR beta chain was obtained from a study of vaccination effects on CD4 cells after COVID-19. Study conclusions and caveats: Relatively few convalescent patients took part in the study, which had no early post-infection timepoints.

Comment on this clone: Its antigen is unknown.

The repertoire was sequenced with immunoSEQ multiplex PCR; TCRdb's copy has only in-frame clones and lacks some. The table includes about 54,000 clones, 75% to 90% detected once. CDR3 length: 15 amino acids. Deletions cut 0 bases from V and 4 bases from J, with 12 bases between. CDR1 SGHTA and CDR2 FQGNSA come from the germline V gene. Viral peptide pool expansion of antigen-specific CD4+ T cells preceded sequencing in the ViraFEST assay. Culture proceeded for 10 days, and CD4+ T cells were then isolated. Absence of prior SARS-CoV-2 infection characterized the vaccine recipients, who showed negative nucleocapsid antibodies.

This chain connects TRBV7-2 to TRBJ2-5, with a weak D call TRBD1 (6 bases). The material sequenced was CD4+ T cells from PBMCs cultured with HCoV-229E spike peptides, taken before COVID-19 vaccination. This sequence originates from a human donor who received a COVID-19 vaccine. The DNA for the CDR3 is TGTGCCAGCAGCTTAGCGAAGGGGGTTGGAGAGACCCAGTACTTC. Amino acid sequence: CASSLAKGVGETQYF.